The entry below describes one T cell receptor beta chain. These data come from a study of blood T cell repertoires in COVID-19. In the study overall: COVID-19 samples collected from the United States, Italy and Spain covered acute and convalescent phases. T cells, B-cell-depleted T cells, or PBMCs supplied cDNA or gDNA.

Trimming took off 10 bases at V and 4 bases at J, with 25 bases between the two ends. CDR1 and CDR2 from the germline V gene are SNHLY and FYNNEI. This CDR3 comprises 16 residues. Authors' data handling: The authors estimated nucleated cell counts from reference gene primer amplification. This table comes from immunoSEQ multiplex PCR, and its TCRdb copy is limited to in-frame clones, with some not included. The DNA was the basis for D and trimming; V, J and clone size are from that table. This table has approximately 230,000 clones, around 90% appearing once. The J gene is TRBJ1-2, the V gene TRBV2; no clear D. This clonotype originated in a man older than 75 with acute or convalescent COVID-19. The specimen sequenced was peripheral blood. CDR3 DNA: TGTGCCACCTCCCCCGCCTGGCAGCCAGGCAGCTATGGCTACACCTTC. Translated, it gives CATSPAWQPGSYGYTF.